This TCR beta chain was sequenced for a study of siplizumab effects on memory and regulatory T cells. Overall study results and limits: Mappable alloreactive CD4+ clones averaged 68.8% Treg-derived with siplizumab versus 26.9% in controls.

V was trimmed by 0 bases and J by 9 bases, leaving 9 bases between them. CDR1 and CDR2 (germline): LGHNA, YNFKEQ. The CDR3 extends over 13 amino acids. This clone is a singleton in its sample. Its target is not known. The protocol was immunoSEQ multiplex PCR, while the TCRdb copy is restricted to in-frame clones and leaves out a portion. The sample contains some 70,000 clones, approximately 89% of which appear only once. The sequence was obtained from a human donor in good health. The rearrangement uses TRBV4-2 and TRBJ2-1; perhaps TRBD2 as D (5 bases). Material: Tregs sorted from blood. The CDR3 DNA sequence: TGTGCCAGCAGCCAAGAAAGTGGGAGTGAGCAGTTCTTC. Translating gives CASSQESGSEQFF.